A selection of T cell receptor beta chains follows, all from one sample in a study of T cell responses to AZD1222 COVID-19 vaccine. Using immunoSEQ multiplex PCR, the repertoire was profiled, and TCRdb retains in-frame clones only, with some absent. The sample consists of about 130,000 clones, around 91% of them appearing once. The sample here was peripheral blood, taken on day 0 of MenACWY control vaccination. Every receptor here comes from an adult in good health. The CDR3 runs from the conserved cysteine through the conserved F or W. D genes are given only for firm matches. Clone size is given for some rows only: seen once, a few or many times, or a class if the clone is expanded.

j_call clone_size v_call d_call cdr3_nt cdr3_aa
TRBJ2-6 - TRBV7-9 - TGTGCCAGCAGCCTAGGACAACCCTCTGGGGCCAACGTCCTGACTTTC CASSLGQPSGANVLTF
TRBJ1-1 - TRBV2 - TGTGCCAGCAGTCTCCCGGGGGAAGCTTTCTTT CASSLPGEAFF
TRBJ2-7 - TRBV3-1/TRBV3-2 - TGTGCCAGCAGCCAAGATTGGGAGCGGTACGAGCAGTACTTC CASSQDWERYEQYF
TRBJ2-1 - TRBV5-5 TRBD2 TGTGCCAGCAGCTTGGGCCGAAAGACTAGCGGGAGTACAAATGAGCAGTTCTTC CASSLGRKTSGSTNEQFF
TRBJ2-7 - TRBV29-1 TRBD1 TGCAGCGTTGAGGGACAGGGGCCCGAGCAGTACTTC CSVEGQGPEQYF
TRBJ2-1 - TRBV3-1/TRBV3-2 - TGTGCCAGCAGCCCTCAGCCGGCAGGGATGGGCAATGAGCAGTTCTTC CASSPQPAGMGNEQFF
TRBJ1-1 - TRBV2 TRBD1 TGTGCCAGCACAGACAGGGGGCGGACTGAAGCTTTCTTT CASTDRGRTEAFF
TRBJ1-2 few TRBV15 TRBD1 TGTGCCACCAGCAGAGAAGGGGGACAGAACTATGGCTACACCTTC CATSREGGQNYGYTF
TRBJ2-5 - TRBV7-2 - TGTGCCAGCAGCTTAGCCGGAGGGGGAGAGACCCAGTACTTC CASSLAGGGETQYF
TRBJ1-2 - TRBV19 TRBD1 TGTGCCAGTAGTAACCGGGACAGGTACTACACCTTC CASSNRDRYYTF
TRBJ1-5 - TRBV28 TRBD1 TGTGCCAGCAGTTTCACCGGGACAGAGTGGGCAGATCAGCCCCAGCATTTT CASSFTGTEWADQPQHF
TRBJ1-2 - TRBV5-4 TRBD1 TGTGCCAGCAGCGCAAACAGGGGGATAAGCTATGGCTACACCTTC CASSANRGISYGYTF
TRBJ1-2 - TRBV28 - TGTGCCAGCAGTTTAGGGTTGGCAGGTTATGGCTACACCTTC CASSLGLAGYGYTF
TRBJ2-3 - TRBV5-4 TRBD2 TGTGCCAGCAGCTTCCAACGACTAGCGGGTACTAGCACAGATACGCAGTATTTT CASSFQRLAGTSTDTQYF
TRBJ1-1 - TRBV30 - TGTGCCTGGAGTCGAGGGGGGGCTAGGACTGAAGCTTTCTTT CAWSRGGARTEAFF
TRBJ1-5 - TRBV11-2 - TGTGCCAGCAGCTTGGACGGCAATCAGCCCCAGCATTTT CASSLDGNQPQHF
TRBJ2-1 - TRBV28 TRBD2 TGTGCCAGCAGTCCCCCAGGAGCGGGACGCCTCGAGCAGTTCTTC CASSPPGAGRLEQFF
TRBJ2-3 - TRBV19 - TGTGCCAGTAGTATAGATGGGAGGACAGGTACAGATACGCAGTATTTT CASSIDGRTGTDTQYF
TRBJ2-7 - TRBV28 - TGTGCCAGCAGTTTAGGGGGTAGCGGCTACGAGCAGTACTTC CASSLGGSGYEQYF
TRBJ2-7 - TRBV27 TRBD1 TGTGCCAGCAGTTCGACAGGGGGCGCCTACGAGCAGTACTTC CASSSTGGAYEQYF
TRBJ2-6 - TRBV9 - TGTGCCAGCAGCGGCCCCGCCGGGGTGGGCGCTGGGGCCAACGTCCTGACTTTC CASSGPAGVGAGANVLTF
TRBJ2-7 - TRBV5-1 - TGCGCCAGCGCCATAGGGGAGAGCTCCTACGAGCAGTACTTC CASAIGESSYEQYF
TRBJ2-3 - TRBV28 - TGTGCCACACGTAAACAGCGTACGCAGTATTTT CATRKQRTQYF
TRBJ2-3 - TRBV28 TRBD2 TGTGCCAGCAGCTGGACTAGCGGGTTCACAGATACGCAGTATTTT CASSWTSGFTDTQYF
TRBJ1-1 - TRBV5-1 - TGCGCCAGCAGCAAGGATACGCGAACCGTGATGAACACTGAAGCTTTCTTT CASSKDTRTVMNTEAFF
TRBJ1-1 - TRBV7-9 - TGTGCCAGCAGCTTTAACAGCGACACTGAAGCTTTCTTT CASSFNSDTEAFF
TRBJ2-7 - TRBV27 TRBD1 TGTGCCAGCAGTCCACACCCCGCAAGGGACAGGGTCTACTTC CASSPHPARDRVYF
TRBJ2-5 - TRBV5-6 - TGTGCCAGCAGCATCGGCAGGGTCAAGACCCAGTACTTC CASSIGRVKTQYF
TRBJ2-7 - TRBV15 - TGTGCCACCAGCAGAGGGGGGGATTCCTACGAGCAGTACTTC CATSRGGDSYEQYF